These T cell receptor beta chains were read from a single sample in a study of T-cell memory formation after mild COVID-19. TCRdb called the 5' RACE reads again in MiXCR, with one record for every CDR3 protein. There are about 270,000 distinct CDR3 sequences in the sample; 16% occur only once, and around a fifth lies in the top ten. Sequenced sample: PBMCs or a T cell subset sorted from them (not recorded which). The receptors were sampled from a man aged 18 to 35 who had mild COVID-19 (a few samples of this study predate the infection). Cell type and time point are not known. The CDR3 runs from the conserved cysteine through the conserved F or W. The order of the fields is J gene, clone size, V gene, D gene, CDR3 protein, CDR3 DNA. A D gene is named only where the DNA matches it firmly. Expanded clones are given a class, and other clones once, few, many or no size at all.

TRBJ2-3 - TRBV12-5 TRBD2 CASGPSGVSTDTQYF TGTGCTAGTGGCCCTAGCGGGGTGAGCACAGATACGCAGTATTTT
TRBJ2-7 many TRBV5-1 - CASSFSVTAYEQYF TGCGCCAGCAGCTTCAGTGTGACAGCCTACGAGCAGTACTTC
TRBJ1-3 - TRBV7-9 - CASLLSVSGNTIYF TGTGCCAGCTTGTTGTCTGTCTCTGGAAACACCATATATTTT
TRBJ2-4 many TRBV4-2 - CASSLTDGAGNIQYF TGTGCCAGCAGCCTCACCGACGGTGCTGGAAACATTCAGTACTTC
TRBJ1-2 many TRBV7-2 TRBD1 CASSPGTDGGGYTF TGTGCCAGCAGCCCCGGGACAGATGGGGGCGGCTACACCTTC
TRBJ1-5 few TRBV7-6 - CASSLEVSGSNQPQHF TGTGCCAGCAGCTTAGAGGTCAGTGGGAGCAATCAGCCCCAGCATTTT
TRBJ2-7 few TRBV4-3 TRBD2 CASSQNGREQYF TGCGCCAGCAGCCAAAACGGGAGGGAGCAGTACTTC
TRBJ2-3 few TRBV10-3 - CAISELTDTQYF TGTGCCATCAGTGAGCTGACAGATACGCAGTATTTT
TRBJ2-7 - TRBV5-1 TRBD1 CASSLAPDRAPYEQYF TGCGCCAGCAGCTTGGCCCCGGACAGGGCCCCTTACGAGCAGTACTTC
TRBJ2-3 - TRBV7-2 - CASSSMGLPATDTQYF TGTGCCAGCAGCTCGATGGGACTTCCGGCCACAGATACGCAGTATTTT
TRBJ2-2 few TRBV28 TRBD2 CASSLAGATGELFF TGTGCCAGCAGCTTAGCGGGGGCCACCGGGGAGCTGTTTTTT
TRBJ2-3 - TRBV5-1 - CASSVDVRWDTQYF TGCGCCAGCAGCGTGGACGTGAGGTGGGATACGCAGTATTTT
TRBJ2-3 few TRBV7-2 - CASTSPDSRDTQYF TGTGCCAGCACCTCCCCCGACAGCAGAGATACGCAGTATTTT
TRBJ2-7 - TRBV20-1 TRBD2 CSGKAGDLYEQYF TGCAGTGGAAAAGCGGGGGATCTCTACGAGCAGTACTTC
TRBJ2-1 few TRBV6-5 - CASQVRGRYNEQFF TGTGCCAGCCAAGTCAGGGGTCGCTACAATGAGCAGTTCTTC
TRBJ2-3 few TRBV7-2 - CASSTDTQYF TGTGCCAGCAGCACAGATACGCAGTATTTT
TRBJ2-1 few TRBV11-2 - CASSLAARNEQFF TGTGCCAGCAGCTTAGCGGCGAGGAATGAGCAGTTCTTC
TRBJ1-6 few TRBV7-6 TRBD1 CASSLSREGGFYSPLHF TGTGCCAGCAGCTTATCGAGGGAAGGGGGCTTTTATTCACCCCTCCACTTT
TRBJ1-3 - TRBV7-9 - CASSLTDSSGNTIYF TGTGCCAGCAGCTTGACCGATTCCTCTGGAAACACCATATATTTT
TRBJ2-7 - TRBV2 - CASSEGPIIMRF TGTGCCAGCAGTGAAGGCCCGATCATCATGCGCTTC
TRBJ1-5 - TRBV5-1 - CASSQTPGSGLQPQHF TGCGCCAGCAGTCAAACCCCAGGGTCCGGGCTTCAGCCCCAGCATTTT
TRBJ2-1 - TRBV6-6 - CASSYPYEGEQFF TGTGCCAGCAGTTACCCCTACGAGGGTGAGCAGTTCTTC
TRBJ2-1 - TRBV9 TRBD2 CASSVVERGEAEQFF TGTGCCAGCAGCGTAGTTGAGCGGGGGGAGGCGGAGCAGTTCTTC
TRBJ2-7 few TRBV6-6 TRBD1 CASSTRPDRLSFDEQYF TGTGCCAGCAGTACTCGCCCGGACAGGCTCTCCTTCGACGAGCAGTACTTC
TRBJ2-3 many TRBV7-9 TRBD2 CASSLSGGAVQDTQYF TGTGCCAGCAGCTTGAGCGGGGGGGCCGTCCAGGATACGCAGTATTTT
TRBJ1-3 few TRBV4-3 - CASSQEGNTIYF TGCGCCAGCAGCCAAGAAGGAAACACCATATATTTT
TRBJ2-3 - TRBV15 TRBD1 CATSTRDRGLDTQYF TGTGCCACCAGCACGAGGGACAGGGGCTTGGATACGCAGTATTTT
TRBJ1-1 - TRBV7-9 - CASSLGTAWNTEAFF TGTGCCAGCAGCTTAGGGACGGCTTGGAACACTGAAGCTTTCTTT
TRBJ1-1 few TRBV5-1 - CASSLGPGREAEAFF TGCGCCAGCAGCTTGGGGCCGGGGAGGGAAGCCGAAGCTTTCTTT
TRBJ1-5 - TRBV18 - CASSPSVNQPQHF TGTGCCAGCTCACCGTCCGTTAATCAGCCCCAGCATTTT
TRBJ2-5 - TRBV12-3/TRBV12-4 - CASSAVRGETQYF TGTGCCAGCAGTGCCGTCAGGGGAGAGACCCAGTACTTC
TRBJ2-3 few TRBV4-1 TRBD2 CASSRSISGATDTQYF TGCGCCAGCAGCCGGTCCATTAGCGGGGCCACAGATACGCAGTATTTT
TRBJ2-7 many TRBV7-6 TRBD2 CASSLGGGNTYEQYF TGTGCCAGCAGCTTAGGCGGGGGGAACACCTACGAGCAGTACTTC
TRBJ2-3 - TRBV7-2 TRBD2 CASSSGTSGGATDTQYF TGTGCCAGCAGCTCCGGGACTAGCGGGGGGGCGACAGATACGCAGTATTTT
TRBJ2-3 few TRBV5-6 TRBD1 CASRPGTGGDTQYF TGTGCCAGCAGACCCGGGACAGGGGGAGATACGCAGTATTTT
TRBJ2-1 - TRBV18 TRBD1 CASSPTGTGPPNEQFF TGTGCCAGCTCACCAACCGGGACAGGGCCCCCCAATGAGCAGTTCTTC
TRBJ2-3 - TRBV4-1 TRBD2 CASSPRLAGGGGDTQYF TGCGCCAGCAGCCCACGACTAGCGGGGGGCGGGGGAGATACGCAGTATTTT
TRBJ1-6 - TRBV2 - CASSETQYSPLHF TGTGCCAGCAGTGAAACCCAATATTCACCCCTCCACTTT